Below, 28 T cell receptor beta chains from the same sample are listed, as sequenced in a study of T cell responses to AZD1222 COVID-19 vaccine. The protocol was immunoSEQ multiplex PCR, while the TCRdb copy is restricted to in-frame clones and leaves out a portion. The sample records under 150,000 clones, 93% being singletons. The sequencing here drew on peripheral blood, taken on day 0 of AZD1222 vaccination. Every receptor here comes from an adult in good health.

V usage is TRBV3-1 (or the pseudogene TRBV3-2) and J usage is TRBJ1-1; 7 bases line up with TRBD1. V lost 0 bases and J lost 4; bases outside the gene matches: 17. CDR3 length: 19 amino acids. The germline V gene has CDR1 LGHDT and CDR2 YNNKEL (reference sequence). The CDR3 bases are TGTGCCAGCAGCCAAGAGGTCAAGGGGGCCCGTCTGAGCAGCACTGAAGCTTTCTTT. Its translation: CASSQEVKGARLSSTEAFF.

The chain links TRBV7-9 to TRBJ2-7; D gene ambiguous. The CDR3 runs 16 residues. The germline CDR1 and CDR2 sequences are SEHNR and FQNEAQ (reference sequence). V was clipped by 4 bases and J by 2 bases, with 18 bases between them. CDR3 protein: CASSYGSNPGAYEQYF. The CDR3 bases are TGTGCCAGCAGCTATGGGTCGAACCCAGGAGCCTACGAGCAGTACTTC. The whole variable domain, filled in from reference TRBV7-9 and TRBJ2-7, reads DTGVSQNPRHKITKRGQNVTFRCDPISEHNRLYWYRQTLGQGPEFLTYFQNEAQLEKSRLLSDRFSAERPKGSFSTLEIQRTEQGDSAMYLCASSYGSNPGAYEQYFGPGTRLTVT.

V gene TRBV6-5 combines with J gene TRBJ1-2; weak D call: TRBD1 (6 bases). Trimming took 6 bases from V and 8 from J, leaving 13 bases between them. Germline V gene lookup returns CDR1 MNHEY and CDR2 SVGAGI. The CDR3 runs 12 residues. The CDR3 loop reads CASRGTGMGYTF. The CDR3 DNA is TGTGCCAGCAGGGGAACAGGGATGGGCTACACCTTC.

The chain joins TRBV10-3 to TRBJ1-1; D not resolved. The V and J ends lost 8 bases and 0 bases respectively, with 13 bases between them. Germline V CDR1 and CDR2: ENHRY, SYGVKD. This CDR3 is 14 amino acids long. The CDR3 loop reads CAISQRGVNTEAFF. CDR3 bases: TGTGCCATCTCCCAGCGGGGAGTGAACACTGAAGCTTTCTTT.

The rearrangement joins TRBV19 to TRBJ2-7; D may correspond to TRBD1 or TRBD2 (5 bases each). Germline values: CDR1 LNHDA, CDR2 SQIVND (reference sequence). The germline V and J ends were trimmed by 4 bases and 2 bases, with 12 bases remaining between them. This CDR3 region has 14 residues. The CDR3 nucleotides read TGTGCCAGTAGTACCCCGGGACCAGCCTACGAGCAGTACTTC. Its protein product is CASSTPGPAYEQYF.

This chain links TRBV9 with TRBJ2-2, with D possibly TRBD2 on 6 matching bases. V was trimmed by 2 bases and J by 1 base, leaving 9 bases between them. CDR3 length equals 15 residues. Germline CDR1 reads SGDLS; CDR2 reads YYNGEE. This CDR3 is CASSVGGENTGELFF. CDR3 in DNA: TGTGCCAGCAGCGTGGGCGGGGAGAACACCGGGGAGCTGTTTTTT.

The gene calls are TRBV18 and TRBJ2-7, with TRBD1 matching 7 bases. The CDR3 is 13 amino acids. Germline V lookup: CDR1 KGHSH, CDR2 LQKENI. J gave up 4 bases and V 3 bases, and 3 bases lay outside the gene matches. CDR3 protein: CASSPPGQYEQYF. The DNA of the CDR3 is TGTGCCAGCTCACCTCCGGGACAGTACGAGCAGTACTTC.

The CDR3 loop is CASSKTSGGSSYNEQFF. In nucleotides, the CDR3 is TGTGCCAGCAGCAAAACTAGCGGGGGGAGCTCCTACAATGAGCAGTTCTTC. The gene calls are TRBV5-4 and TRBJ2-1; 12 bases align to TRBD2. The CDR3 is 17 residues long. The trim removed 4 bases at V and 0 bases at J, leaving 5 bases unmatched. Germline values: CDR1 SGHNT, CDR2 YYREEE (reference sequence).

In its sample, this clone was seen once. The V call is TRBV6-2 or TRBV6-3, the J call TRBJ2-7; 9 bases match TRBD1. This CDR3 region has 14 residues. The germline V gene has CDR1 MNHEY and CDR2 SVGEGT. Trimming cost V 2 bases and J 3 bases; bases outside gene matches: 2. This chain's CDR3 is CASSYAGQGYEQYF. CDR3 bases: TGTGCCAGCAGTTACGCGGGACAGGGCTACGAGCAGTACTTC.

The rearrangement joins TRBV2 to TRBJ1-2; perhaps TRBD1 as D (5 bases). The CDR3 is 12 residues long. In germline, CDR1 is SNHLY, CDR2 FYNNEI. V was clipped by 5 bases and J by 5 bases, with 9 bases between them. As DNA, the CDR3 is TGTGCCAGCAGTAGGGGCCTATATGGCTACACCTTC. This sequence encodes CASSRGLYGYTF.

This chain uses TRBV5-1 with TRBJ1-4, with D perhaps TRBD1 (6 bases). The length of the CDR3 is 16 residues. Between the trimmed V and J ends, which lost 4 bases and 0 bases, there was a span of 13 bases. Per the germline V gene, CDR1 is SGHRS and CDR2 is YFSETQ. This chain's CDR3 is CASSTGQPATNEKLFF. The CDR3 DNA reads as TGCGCCAGCAGCACCGGACAGCCAGCAACTAATGAAAAACTGTTTTTT.

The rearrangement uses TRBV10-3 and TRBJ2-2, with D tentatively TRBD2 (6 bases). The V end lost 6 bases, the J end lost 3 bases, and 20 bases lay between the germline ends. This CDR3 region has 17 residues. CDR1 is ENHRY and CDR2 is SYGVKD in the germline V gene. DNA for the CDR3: TGTGCCATCAGCCCGCGGGTGGCGGGAACAGACACCGGGGAGCTGTTTTTT. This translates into CAISPRVAGTDTGELFF.

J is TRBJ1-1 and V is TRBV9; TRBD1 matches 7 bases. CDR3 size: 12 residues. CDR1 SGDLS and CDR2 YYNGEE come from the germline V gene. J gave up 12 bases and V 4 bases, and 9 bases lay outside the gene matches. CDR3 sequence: CASSTQTGQTFF. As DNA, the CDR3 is TGTGCCAGCAGCACCCAGACAGGGCAGACTTTCTTT.

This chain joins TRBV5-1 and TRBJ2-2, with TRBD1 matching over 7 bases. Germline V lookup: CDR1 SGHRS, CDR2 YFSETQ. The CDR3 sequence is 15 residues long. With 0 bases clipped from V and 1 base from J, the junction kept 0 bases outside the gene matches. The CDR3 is CASSLGQGNTGELFF. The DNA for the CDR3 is TGCGCCAGCAGCTTGGGACAGGGGAACACCGGGGAGCTGTTTTTT.

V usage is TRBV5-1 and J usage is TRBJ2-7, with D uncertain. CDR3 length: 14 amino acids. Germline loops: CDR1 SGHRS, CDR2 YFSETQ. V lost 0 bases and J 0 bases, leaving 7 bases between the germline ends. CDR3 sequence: CASSLASHSYEQYF. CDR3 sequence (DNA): TGCGCCAGCAGCTTGGCCTCCCACTCCTACGAGCAGTACTTC.

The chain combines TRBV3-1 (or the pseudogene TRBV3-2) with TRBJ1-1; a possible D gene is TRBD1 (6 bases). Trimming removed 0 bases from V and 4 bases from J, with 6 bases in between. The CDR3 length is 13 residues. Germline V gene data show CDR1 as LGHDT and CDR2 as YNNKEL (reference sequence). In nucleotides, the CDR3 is TGTGCCAGCAGCCAAGAAGGGGGCACTGAAGCTTTCTTT. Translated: CASSQEGGTEAFF.

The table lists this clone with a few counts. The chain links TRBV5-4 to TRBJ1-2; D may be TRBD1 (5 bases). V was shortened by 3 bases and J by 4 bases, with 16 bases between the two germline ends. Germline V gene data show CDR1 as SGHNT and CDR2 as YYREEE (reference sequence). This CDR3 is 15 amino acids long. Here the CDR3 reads CASSSPGRTSYGYTF. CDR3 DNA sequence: TGTGCCAGCAGCTCACCGGGACGGACTTCCTATGGCTACACCTTC.

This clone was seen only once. CDR3 nucleotide sequence: TGTGCCAGCAGCGATAGAAGGATTCAAGAGACCCAGTACTTC. Amino acid sequence: CASSDRRIQETQYF. V gene TRBV11-2 combines with J gene TRBJ2-5, with D unclear. Germline V CDR1 and CDR2: SGHAT, FQNNGV. Trimming removed 5 bases from V and 2 bases from J, with 12 bases in between. The CDR3 length is 14 residues.

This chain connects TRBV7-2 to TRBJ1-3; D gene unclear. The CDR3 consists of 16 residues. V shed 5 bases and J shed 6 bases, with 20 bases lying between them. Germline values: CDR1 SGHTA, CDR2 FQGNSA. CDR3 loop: CASSARTHSGINTIYF. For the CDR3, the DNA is TGTGCCAGCAGCGCACGGACCCACAGTGGGATAAACACCATATATTTT.

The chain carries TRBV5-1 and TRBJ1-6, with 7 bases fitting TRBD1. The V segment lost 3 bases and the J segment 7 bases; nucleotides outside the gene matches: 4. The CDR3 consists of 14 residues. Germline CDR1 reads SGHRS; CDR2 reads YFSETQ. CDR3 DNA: TGCGCCAGCAGCTCCGACAGGGCGAATTCACCCCTCCACTTT. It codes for CASSSDRANSPLHF.

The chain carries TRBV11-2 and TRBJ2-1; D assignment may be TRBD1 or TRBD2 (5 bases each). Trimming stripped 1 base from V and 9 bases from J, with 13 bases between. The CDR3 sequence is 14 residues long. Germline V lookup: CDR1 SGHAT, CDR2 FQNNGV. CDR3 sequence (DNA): TGTGCCAGCAGCTTAGCGGCTAGGGGAGCTGAGCAGTTCTTC. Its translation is CASSLAARGAEQFF.

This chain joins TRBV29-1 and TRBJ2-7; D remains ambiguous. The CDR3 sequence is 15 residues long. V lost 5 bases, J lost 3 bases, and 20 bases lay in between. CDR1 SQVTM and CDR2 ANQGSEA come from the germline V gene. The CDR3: CSVKIGSDVNYEQYF. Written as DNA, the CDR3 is TGCAGCGTTAAGATAGGGTCGGACGTAAACTACGAGCAGTACTTC.

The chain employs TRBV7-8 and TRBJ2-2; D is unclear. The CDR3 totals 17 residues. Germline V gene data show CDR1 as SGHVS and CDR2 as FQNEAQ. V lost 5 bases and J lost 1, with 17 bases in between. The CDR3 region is CASSIMSGRLNTGELFF. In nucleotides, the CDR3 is TGTGCCAGCAGCATCATGAGTGGTAGATTGAACACCGGGGAGCTGTTTTTT. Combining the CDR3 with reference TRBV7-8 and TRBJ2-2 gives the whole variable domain GAGVSQSPRYKVAKRGQDVALRCDPISGHVSLFWYQQALGQGPEFLTYFQNEAQLDKSGLPSDRFFAERPEGSVSTLKIQRTQQEDSAVYLCASSIMSGRLNTGELFFGEGSRLTVL.

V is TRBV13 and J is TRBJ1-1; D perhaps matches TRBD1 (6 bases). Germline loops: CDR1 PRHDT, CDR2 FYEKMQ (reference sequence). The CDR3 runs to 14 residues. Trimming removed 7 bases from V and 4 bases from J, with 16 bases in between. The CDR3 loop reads CASTRGQGRTEAFF. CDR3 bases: TGTGCCAGCACCCGCGGGCAGGGGCGCACTGAAGCTTTCTTT.

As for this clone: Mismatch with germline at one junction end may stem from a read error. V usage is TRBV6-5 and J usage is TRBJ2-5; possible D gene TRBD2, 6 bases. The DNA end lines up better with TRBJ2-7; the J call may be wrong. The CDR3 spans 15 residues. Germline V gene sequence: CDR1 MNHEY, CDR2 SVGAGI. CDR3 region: CASSYSGGNGHEQYF. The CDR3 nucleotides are TGTGCCAGCAGCTACTCCGGGGGAAATGGTCACGAGCAGTACTTC.

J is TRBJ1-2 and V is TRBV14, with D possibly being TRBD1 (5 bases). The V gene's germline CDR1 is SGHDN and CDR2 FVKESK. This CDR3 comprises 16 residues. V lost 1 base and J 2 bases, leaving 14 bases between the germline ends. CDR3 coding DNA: TGTGCCAGCAGCCAAGTGAAACAGTGGGGCAACTATGGCTACACCTTC. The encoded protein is CASSQVKQWGNYGYTF.

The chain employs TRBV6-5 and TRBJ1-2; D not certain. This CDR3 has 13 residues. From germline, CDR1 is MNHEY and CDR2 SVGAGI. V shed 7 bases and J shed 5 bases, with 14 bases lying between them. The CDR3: CASNGGLRYGYTF. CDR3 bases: TGTGCCAGCAACGGCGGTTTGCGGTATGGCTACACCTTC.

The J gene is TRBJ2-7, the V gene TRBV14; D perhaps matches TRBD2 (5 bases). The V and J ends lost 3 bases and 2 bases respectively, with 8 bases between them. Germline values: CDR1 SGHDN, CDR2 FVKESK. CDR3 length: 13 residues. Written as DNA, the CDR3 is TGTGCCAGCAGCCACGGGAAACCCTACGAGCAGTACTTC. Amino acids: CASSHGKPYEQYF.